Many counts were recorded for the clone carrying this T cell receptor (beta chain). The antigen is not known. This entry is derived from a study of T cells in Graves' hyperthyroidism and ophthalmopathy. Authors of the study amplified TCR beta CDR3 regions from RNA transcripts. An initial round of RT-PCR targeting the TCR CDR3 relied on the HTBI primer set. TCRdb called the multiplex PCR reads again in MiXCR, with one record for every CDR3 protein. The table has fewer than 250,000 distinct CDR3 sequences, 24% seen once; the top ten hold approximately 35%. Study findings and constraints: A 13 V-J model separated ophthalmopathy from stable hyperthyroidism.

V dropped 6 bases and J dropped 4; count of bases not matched to a gene: 12. This CDR3 has 15 amino acids. Germline-derived CDR1 and CDR2 are MNHEY and SMNVEV (reference sequence). Each ophthalmopathy patient scored at least 3 on the Clinical Activity Score and at least 4 on NOSPECS grade, with duration under 3 months. Diagnoses rested on clinical symptoms, serum thyroxine and TRAb, thyroid ultrasound and orbital computed tomography. This sequence joins TRBV27 and TRBJ2-7; 7 nucleotides match TRBD1. The sequencing sample was made of blood. This receptor was obtained from a woman aged 40 to 55 with Graves' ophthalmopathy. This CDR3 reads CASRKSTGLWYEQYF. The DNA for the CDR3 is TGTGCCAGCAGGAAATCGACAGGGTTGTGGTACGAGCAGTACTTC.